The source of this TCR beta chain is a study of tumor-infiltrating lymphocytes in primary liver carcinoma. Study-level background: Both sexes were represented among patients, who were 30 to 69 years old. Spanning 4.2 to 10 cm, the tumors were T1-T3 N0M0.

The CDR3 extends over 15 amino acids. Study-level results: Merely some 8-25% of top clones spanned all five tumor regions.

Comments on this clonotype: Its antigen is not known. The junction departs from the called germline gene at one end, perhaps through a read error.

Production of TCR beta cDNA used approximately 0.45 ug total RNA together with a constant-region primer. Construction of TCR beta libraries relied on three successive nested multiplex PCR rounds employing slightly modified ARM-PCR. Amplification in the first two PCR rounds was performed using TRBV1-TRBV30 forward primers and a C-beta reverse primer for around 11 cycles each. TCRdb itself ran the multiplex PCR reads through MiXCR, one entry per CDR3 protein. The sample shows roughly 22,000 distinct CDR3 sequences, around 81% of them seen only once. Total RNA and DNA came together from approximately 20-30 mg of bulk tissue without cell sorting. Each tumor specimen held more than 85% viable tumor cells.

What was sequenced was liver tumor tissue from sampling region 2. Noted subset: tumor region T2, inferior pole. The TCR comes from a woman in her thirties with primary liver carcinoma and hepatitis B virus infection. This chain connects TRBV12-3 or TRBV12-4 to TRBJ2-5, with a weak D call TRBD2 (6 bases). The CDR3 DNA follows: TGTAACAGCAACACCTACCCCGGGAGCGAAGAGACCCGGTACTTC. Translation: CNSNTYPGSEETRYF.